The clone carrying this T cell receptor (beta chain) was detected only a few times. Its specificity is not known. The sample comes from a study of T cell responses to AZD1222 COVID-19 vaccine. Overall study results and limits: An increase in Spike-specific TCR breadth and depth was observed after two AZD1222 doses. Females outnumbered males among donors, who were mostly white British; clonal diversity was possibly underestimated. Without day 14 samples, only post-peak T cell repertoires were studied.

TCRdb keeps only in-frame clones here, not all; method: immunoSEQ multiplex PCR. The sample holds under 200,000 clones; approximately 92% are singletons and the top ten take approximately 1.4%. The source material was peripheral blood, sampled on day 0 of AZD1222 vaccination. The TCR originated in an adult in good health.

In nucleotides, the CDR3 is TGTGCCAGCGCCGAACTTACGCTCGCCGAGCCCCTCCACTTT. Protein product: CASAELTLAEPLHF. The chain uses TRBV27 and TRBJ1-6; D unresolved. Trimming pared 8 bases from V and 13 bases from J, leaving 21 bases between. The CDR3 is made up of 14 amino acids. Germline V gene data show CDR1 as MNHEY and CDR2 as SMNVEV (reference sequence).